This entry lists 18 T cell receptor beta chains sequenced from one sample in a study of OX40 agonist ivuxolimab in advanced cancers. Generated by immunoSEQ multiplex PCR, the TCRdb table keeps only in-frame clones and is missing some. This table has about 76,000 clones, roughly 90% appearing once. Source: CD4+ or CD8+ T cells sorted from blood, taken in a trial of the OX40 agonist ivuxolimab. These receptors came from an adult with an advanced solid tumor such as melanoma, head and neck, liver or kidney cancer.

The rearrangement uses TRBV30 and TRBJ2-7, with 9 bases aligning to TRBD2. CDR3 length: 12 amino acids. Germline CDR1 GTSNPN, CDR2 SVGIG (reference sequence). The junction had 7 bases not matched to a gene; V was cut back by 8 bases and J by 5 bases. CDR3 DNA sequence: TGTGCCGGAAAACTAGCGGGCCACGAGCAGTACTTC. It specifies CAGKLAGHEQYF.

This clone is a singleton in its sample. The chain has TRBV5-4 and TRBJ1-4, with TRBD1 identical over 7 bases. The CDR3 length is 17 residues. CDR1 is SGHNT and CDR2 is YYREEE in the germline V gene (reference sequence). V shed 2 bases, J shed 5 bases, and the junction held 12 bases outside the gene matches. The CDR3 DNA reads as TGTGCCAGCAGCTTCAGACCCCCAGGGGGACAAAATGAAAAACTGTTTTTT. As protein: CASSFRPPGGQNEKLFF.

This chain links TRBV2 with TRBJ2-1, with D perhaps matching TRBD1 (6 bases). This CDR3 contains 12 residues. Germline lookup yields CDR1 SNHLY and CDR2 FYNNEI. V was shortened by 5 bases and J by 10 bases, with 12 bases between the two germline ends. As DNA, the CDR3 is TGTGCCAGCAGTCGACAGGATTGGGAGCAGTTCTTC. Translated, it gives CASSRQDWEQFF. The full variable domain, in which reference TRBV2 and TRBJ2-1 provide the parts outside the CDR3, is EPEVTQTPSHQVTQMGQEVILRCVPISNHLYFYWYRQILGQKVEFLVSFYNNEISEKSEIFDDQFSVERPDGSNFTLKIRSTKLEDSAMYFCASSRQDWEQFFGPGTRLTVL.

CDR3 sequence: CASSLGTSGGADTQYF. Here the CDR3 DNA reads TGTGCCAGCAGCTTAGGGACTAGCGGAGGTGCAGATACGCAGTATTTT. J is TRBJ2-3 and V is TRBV11-3; 10 nucleotides match TRBD2. Germline CDR1 SGHNT, CDR2 YENEEA. This CDR3 region has 16 residues. V shed 1 base, J shed 4 bases, and the junction held 5 bases outside the gene matches.

The chain is built from TRBV19 and TRBJ2-7; 10 nucleotides align to TRBD1. In germline, CDR1 is LNHDA, CDR2 SQIVND (reference sequence). The length of the CDR3 is 15 residues. Trimming cost V 3 bases and J 2 bases; bases outside gene matches: 4. DNA for the CDR3: TGTGCCAGTAGTATGAGTGACAGGGGGCCCTACGAGCAGTACTTC. Translated, it gives CASSMSDRGPYEQYF.

The gene calls are TRBV5-4 and TRBJ2-7; 10 bases fit TRBD1. The junction had 6 bases not matched to a gene; V was cut back by 3 bases and J by 3 bases. Germline V lookup: CDR1 SGHNT, CDR2 YYREEE (reference sequence). The CDR3 is 15 residues long. CDR3 DNA sequence: TGTGCCAGCAGCTCGGGGACAGGGGCTTTCTACGAGCAGTACTTC. Translated, it gives CASSSGTGAFYEQYF.

V is TRBV7-3 and J is TRBJ2-1; D may match TRBD1 or TRBD2 (6 bases each). V dropped 0 bases and J dropped 6 bases, with 15 bases sitting between them. The germline V gene encodes CDR1 SGHTA and CDR2 FQGTGA. This CDR3 is 16 amino acids long. This chain's CDR3 is CASSLTGAGHSNEQFF. The CDR3 DNA follows: TGTGCCAGCAGCTTAACGGGTGCGGGACACTCCAATGAGCAGTTCTTC.

With respect to this clone: Additional DNA sequences in this sample encode the identical CDR3. The CDR3 DNA is TGCGCCAGCAGCTTGCTGCTAGGGGGCACCGGGGAGCTGTTTTTT. It yields the protein CASSLLLGGTGELFF. The chain uses TRBV5-1 and TRBJ2-2; D is possibly TRBD1 (6 bases). CDR1 is SGHRS and CDR2 is YFSETQ in the germline V gene. With 1 base removed from V and 4 bases from J, the gap between germline ends came to 11 bases. CDR3 length: 15 amino acids.

This chain joins TRBV7-6 and TRBJ2-3; a possible D gene is TRBD2 (5 bases). CDR1 and CDR2 (germline): SGHVS, FNYEAQ. Trimming pared 5 bases from V and 0 bases from J, leaving 18 bases between. This CDR3 comprises 17 residues. The CDR3 nucleotides read TGTGCCAGCAGCCAAGTGAGGGCCCCAACTAGCACAGATACGCAGTATTTT. Translating gives CASSQVRAPTSTDTQYF.

V and J are TRBV6-5 and TRBJ2-2, with 7 bases aligning to TRBD2. CDR1 is MNHEY, CDR2 SVGAGI, per germline. The J segment lost 4 bases and the V segment lost 7 bases, leaving 9 bases of the junction unmatched. There are 15 residues in the CDR3. Here the CDR3 DNA reads TGTGCCAGCAACGGGGGAGGGCCGGGCACCGGGGAGCTGTTTTTT. It codes for CASNGGGPGTGELFF.

This clone was seen only once. The CDR3 loop is CASSSGTAYSNQPQHF. The DNA for the CDR3 is TGTGCCAGCAGCTCCGGGACAGCTTATAGCAATCAGCCCCAGCATTTT. The chain is built from TRBV7-6 and TRBJ1-5; 7 nucleotides align to TRBD1. V lost 4 bases, J lost 0 bases, and 6 bases stayed unmatched. Germline lookup yields CDR1 SGHVS and CDR2 FNYEAQ. The CDR3 is made up of 16 amino acids.

This chain links TRBV4-2 with TRBJ2-2; tentative D call: TRBD2 (6 bases). V was pared by 1 base and J by 0 bases, with 9 bases between. CDR1 is LGHNA and CDR2 is YNFKEQ in the germline V gene. This CDR3 is 16 amino acids long. The DNA for the CDR3 is TGTGCCAGCAGCCAAGTGGAGGGCCCGAACACCGGGGAGCTGTTTTTT. This sequence encodes CASSQVEGPNTGELFF.

The chain employs TRBV5-1 and TRBJ2-5; maybe TRBD1 (6 bases). Trimming took 3 bases from V and 2 from J, leaving 23 bases between them. Germline V gene lookup returns CDR1 SGHRS and CDR2 YFSETQ. This CDR3 has 18 amino acids. This chain's CDR3 is CASSWTGQGGGLQETQYF. DNA for the CDR3: TGCGCCAGCAGCTGGACGGGACAAGGTGGGGGTTTGCAAGAGACCCAGTACTTC.

This chain links TRBV5-1 with TRBJ2-1; D is possibly TRBD1 (6 bases). Germline V CDR1 and CDR2: SGHRS, YFSETQ. This CDR3 is 14 amino acids long. Trimming took 4 bases from V and 9 from J, leaving 17 bases between them. For the CDR3, the DNA is TGCGCCAGCAGCACCGGACAGCAGCCCATTGAGCAGTTCTTC. Its translation: CASSTGQQPIEQFF.

This chain connects TRBV5-1 to TRBJ2-1, with 12 bases that match TRBD2. Germline lookup yields CDR1 SGHRS and CDR2 YFSETQ. The CDR3 spans 19 residues. V lost 1 base, J lost 2 bases, and 10 bases stayed unmatched. CDR3 protein: CASSLRLAGAGVTYNEQFF. The CDR3 DNA follows: TGCGCCAGCAGCTTGCGACTAGCGGGGGCAGGGGTAACCTACAATGAGCAGTTCTTC.

The chain has TRBV6-5 and TRBJ2-5, with D possibly TRBD1 on 5 matching bases. Germline values: CDR1 MNHEY, CDR2 SVGAGI. This CDR3 is built from 14 residues. V was pared by 0 bases and J by 5 bases, with 10 bases between. Here the CDR3 DNA reads TGTGCCAGCAGTTACTCAGGGGTTGGGGAGACCCAGTACTTC. Protein: CASSYSGVGETQYF.

CDR3 nucleotides: TGTGCCATCAGTGCTCAGGGCACAGATACGCAGTATTTT. Its translation is CAISAQGTDTQYF. The V gene is TRBV10-3, the J gene TRBJ2-3; D unclear. The length of the CDR3 is 13 residues. With 4 bases removed from V and 1 base from J, the gap between germline ends came to 6 bases. Germline CDR1 and CDR2: ENHRY and SYGVKD.

The gene calls are TRBV18 and TRBJ2-1, with D maybe TRBD2 (6 bases). CDR3 length equals 15 residues. Germline CDR1 and CDR2: KGHSH and LQKENI. V was cut by 3 bases and J by 6 bases, with 15 bases left in between. CDR3 in amino acids: CASSPRLEFPNEQFF. For the CDR3, the DNA is TGTGCCAGCTCACCCAGACTAGAGTTCCCCAATGAGCAGTTCTTC.